This TCR beta chain originates from a study of shared clonotypes between healthy human individuals (dated by TCRdb to 2018 to 2020). Regarding the study in general: The cohort included three men and a couple of women between 18 and 49 years of age. Blood TCR repertoires of about 5 healthy adults were deeply sequenced to estimate repertoire size and the extent of clonotype sharing between individuals. Libraries were prepared and TCR repertoires were sequenced by different laboratories using diverse techniques, in order to increase sequencing depth and limit assay-specific biases. Leukapheresis yielded between about 0.85 and 9 billion PBMCs per donor. The research as a whole found: Sampling was restricted to blood, and TCR repertoires in tissue are likely to differ from TCR repertoires in blood. Because the study included a small number of donors, the genetic and exposure-history diversity represented was limited. Pairwise subsampling indicated that sequencing depth was expected to affect the degree of clonotype sharing among donors.

Healthy HIV-negative adults with no recently reported acute infections or vaccinations were included as donors. Every donor was a Caucasian adult residing in Nashville, Tennessee, USA. For unsorted samples, about 90 million PBMCs were counted, and genomic DNA was extracted using the QIAamp DNA Blood Mini kit. After blood collection by leukapheresis, PBMCs were isolated using Ficoll-Histopaque density gradient centrifugation and then cryopreserved in the vapor phase of liquid nitrogen. To note about this clone: The target of this receptor is not known. It has no much larger one-base neighbor in the sample; base qualities were not kept.

For CDR1 and CDR2, the germline V gene lists KGHSH and LQKENI. Trimming takes 0 bases from V and 5 bases from J, and the germline ends sit 6 bases apart. The CDR3 goes from the cysteine to the phenylalanine over 13 residues. Only CDR3 DNA is held: 39 bases, read in frame from base 1. Using the deep immunoSEQ assay, TCR CDR3 regions were amplified from genomic DNA by multiplex PCR. For each cell subset, the extracted genomic DNA was distributed evenly across all wells of several immunoSEQ 96-well plates, and each plate served as one replicate. For unsorted PBMC, approximately 300 ng of genomic DNA, equivalent to about 30,000 T cell genomes, went into each replicate PCR. Unsorted PBMC genomic DNA was sequenced across ten immunoSEQ deep assay plates. Purified libraries were quantified with a Qubit 3.0 fluorometer, sized on a Bioanalyzer 2100, and re-quantified with the KAPA Library Quantification kit. Every immunoSEQ 96-well plate was sequenced on a dedicated single-read 150-cycle Illumina NextSeq 550 flow cell. Concerning the study's data processing: Because only junctional sequences without quality scores were contained in the immunoSEQ output, filtering matching that applied to full-length reads could not be performed. To assign V/J genes and CDR3, sequences were annotated using PyIR, a Python wrapper for IgBLAST v1.9, with IMGT germline references. Reads were removed for weak V/J assignments (E-value above 1e-6), missing CDR3, stop codons, out-of-frame junctions, or ambiguous translated residues. V3J clonotypes were defined by identical inferred V gene, J gene, and CDR3 amino acid sequence. Percentage overlap between repertoires was computed as shared unique clonotypes divided by the size of the smaller repertoire. Richness of each repertoire was evaluated using RTK rarefaction, the Chao1 estimator, and Recon v2.1 estimates of unobserved clonotypes. Held by TCRdb, this immuneACCESS table contains in-frame sequences only and omits some clones. Under half of the omission traces to an unresolved V gene where checked; the cause of the rest is unknown. From that table come the V and J calls and clone size; the DNA was used to work out D and trimming. Within this sample are some 510,000 clones, with 70% to 80% of them counted one time only. The biggest ten clones account for roughly 13% of the sample.

The sequencing sample was made of PBMCs. This receptor was taken from a woman aged 40 to 50 in good health. Some clones in this sample may be carry-over from other donors' samples. The chain employs TRBV18 and TRBJ2-3; the best D guess is TRBD1, with 6 bases matching. The DNA sequence is given as TGTGCCAGCTCACCACCGACAGGAGATACGCAGTATTTT. It translates to CASSPPTGDTQYF.